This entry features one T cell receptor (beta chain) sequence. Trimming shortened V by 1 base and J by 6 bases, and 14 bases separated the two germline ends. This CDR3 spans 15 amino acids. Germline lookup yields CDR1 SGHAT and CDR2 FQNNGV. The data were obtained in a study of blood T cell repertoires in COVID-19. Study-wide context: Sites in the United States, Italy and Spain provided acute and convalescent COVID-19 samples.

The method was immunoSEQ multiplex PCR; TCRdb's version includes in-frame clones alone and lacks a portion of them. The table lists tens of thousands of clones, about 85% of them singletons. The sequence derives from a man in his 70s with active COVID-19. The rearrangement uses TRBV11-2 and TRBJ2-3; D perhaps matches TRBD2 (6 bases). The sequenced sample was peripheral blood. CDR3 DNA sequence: TGTGCCAGCAGCTTAGGCTCGGCAGGGAGGGATACGCAGTATTTT. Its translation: CASSLGSAGRDTQYF.